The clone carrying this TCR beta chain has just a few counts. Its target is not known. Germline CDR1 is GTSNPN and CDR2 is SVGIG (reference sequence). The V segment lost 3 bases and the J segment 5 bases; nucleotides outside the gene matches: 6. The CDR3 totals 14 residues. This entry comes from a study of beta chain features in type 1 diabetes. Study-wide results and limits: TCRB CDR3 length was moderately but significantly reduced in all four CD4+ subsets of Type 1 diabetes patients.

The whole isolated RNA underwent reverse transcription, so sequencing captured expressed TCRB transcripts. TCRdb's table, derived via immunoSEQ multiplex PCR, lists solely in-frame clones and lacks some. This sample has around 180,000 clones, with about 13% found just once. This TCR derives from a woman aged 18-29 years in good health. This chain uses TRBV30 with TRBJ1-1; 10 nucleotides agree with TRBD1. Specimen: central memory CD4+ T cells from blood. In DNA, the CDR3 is TGTGCCTGGAGGCGGACAGGGGGAAGGACTGAAGCTTTCTTT. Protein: CAWRRTGGRTEAFF.